The following is a TCR beta chain sequence with its context. Its specificity is not known. Being one base from a much bigger clone, this may be a read error. These data belong to a study of tumor-infiltrating lymphocytes in primary liver carcinoma. Points from the study as a whole: Tumor samples exhibited a significantly greater top-250-clone fraction than blood samples (p = 0.039). Lesser overlap characterized tumor-adjacent and tumor-blood pairs relative to tumor region pairs.

The researchers produced TCR beta cDNA from approximately 540 ng total RNA with a constant-region primer. Each TCR beta library was derived from three nested multiplex PCR rounds that employed slightly modified ARM-PCR. The first two PCR rounds used TRBV1-TRBV30 forward primers with a C-beta reverse primer, nine to eleven cycles each. In TCRdb, the multiplex PCR reads were re-called with MiXCR into one record per CDR3 protein. The data show about 120,000 distinct CDR3 sequences, under 70% seen once. The CDR3 length is 14 residues. CDR1 and CDR2 (germline): MNHNS, SASEGT. Co-extracted RNA and DNA came from around 20-30 mg of unsorted bulk tissue. Surgery removed the patients' primary liver carcinoma. The study enrolled treatment-naive patients with chronic HBV infection.

The receptor was isolated from a woman in her fifties or sixties with primary liver carcinoma and hepatitis B virus infection. Sample: tumor-adjacent normal liver tissue. The genes are TRBV6-1 and TRBJ1-4; no definite D call. Here the CDR3 DNA reads TGTGCCAGCAATGAATCCGGCGCTAATGAAAAACTGTTTTTT. Its protein product is CASNESGANEKLFF.